The 18 T cell receptor beta chains below were found in one sample sequenced in a study of T cell repertoires in cytomegalovirus infection. TCRdb redid the calling of the reads with MiXCR, one entry per CDR3 protein. The data show hundreds of thousands of distinct CDR3 sequences, roughly a quarter seen once. The sequencing sample was made of CD8+ T cells from PBMCs. These receptors all stem from a human donor in good health (CMV status not recorded). Some clones in this sample may be carry-over from other donors' samples.

This clonotype has a handful of counts. The chain recombines TRBV5-6 with TRBJ1-4, with 8 positions matching TRBD1. Germline CDR1 and CDR2: SGHDT and YYEEEE. The CDR3 totals 19 residues. J lost 0 bases, V lost 4 bases, and 14 bases had no gene match. The CDR3 spells CASSRDQDRAGATNEKLFF. The CDR3 nucleotides are TGTGCCAGCAGCCGGGACCAGGACAGGGCCGGTGCAACTAATGAAAAACTGTTTTTT.

This clonotype was found many times. One base away lies a much larger clone, so this may be a sequencing read error. The chain uses TRBV7-9 and TRBJ2-1; 10 positions agree with TRBD1. Trimming cost V 3 bases and J 5 bases; bases outside gene matches: 1. The germline V gene has CDR1 SEHNR and CDR2 FQNEAQ (reference sequence). The CDR3 length is 14 residues. CDR3 region: CASSFGTGDNEQFF. DNA for the CDR3: TGTGCCAGCAGCTTTGGGACAGGGGACAATGAGCAGTTCTTC.

This chain joins TRBV20-1 and TRBJ1-2; 7 bases map to TRBD1. J lost 6 bases, V lost 5 bases, and 15 bases had no gene match. CDR3 length: 15 amino acids. Germline values: CDR1 DFQATT, CDR2 SNEGSKA (reference sequence). The CDR3 loop is CSALYTGDSTNGYTF. The CDR3, as DNA: TGCAGTGCTTTGTATACAGGGGACTCTACGAATGGCTACACCTTC.

In this sample, this clonotype turned up a few times. For the CDR3, the DNA is TGTGCCAGCAGTTACGTGGGACAGGGGGCGAGTAAGCAGTACGTC. It is translated as CASSYVGQGASKQYV. The chain couples TRBV6-2 or TRBV6-3 to TRBJ2-7; 12 positions match TRBD1. This CDR3 has 15 residues. With V trimmed by 2 bases and J by 8 bases, 7 bases remained unmatched. In germline, CDR1 is MNHEY, CDR2 SVGEGT.

This clonotype was counted between two and nine times. The chain couples TRBV3-1 to TRBJ2-1, with D unclear. The CDR3 contains 15 residues. The V gene's germline CDR1 is LGHDT and CDR2 YNNKEL (reference sequence). Trimming pared 3 bases from V and 3 bases from J, leaving 12 bases between. Here the CDR3 DNA reads TGTGCCAGCAGCCACCACGGAACAGACTACAATGAGCAGTTCTTC. Translating it yields CASSHHGTDYNEQFF.

For this clonotype: This may stem from a read error, because a much larger clone lies one nucleotide away. The chain employs TRBV12-3 or TRBV12-4 and TRBJ2-1; no reliable D call. Trimming took 7 bases from V and 7 from J, leaving 17 bases between them. The CDR3 length is 14 residues. The CDR3 DNA reads TGTGCCAGCACCCGTATCGACTTCCTAAATGAGCAGTTCTTC. Its protein is CASTRIDFLNEQFF.

This clonotype showed up many times. The rearrangement joins TRBV7-9 to TRBJ2-3; D may be TRBD2 (5 bases). CDR3 size: 11 residues. From germline, CDR1 is SEHNR and CDR2 FQNEAQ (reference sequence). V lost 5 bases, J lost 6 bases, and 6 bases lay in between. The CDR3 loop is CASSRGDTQYF. The CDR3 DNA reads TGTGCCAGCAGCAGAGGGGATACGCAGTATTTT. Using reference TRBV7-9 and TRBJ2-3 for the parts outside the CDR3, the full variable domain is DTGVSQNPRHKITKRGQNVTFRCDPISEHNRLYWYRQTLGQGPEFLTYFQNEAQLEKSRLLSDRFSAERPKGSFSTLEIQRTEQGDSAMYLCASSRGDTQYFGPGTRLTVL.

The rearrangement links TRBV12-3 or TRBV12-4 to TRBJ1-5; no clear D gene. The CDR3 is 14 amino acids. V was shortened by 2 bases and J by 7 bases, with 12 bases between the two germline ends. The CDR3 coding sequence is TGTGCCAGCAGTTTAATACCGGTGGGGCAGCCCCAGCATTTT. This codes for CASSLIPVGQPQHF.

J is TRBJ2-1 and V is TRBV6-1; D gene uncertain. The CDR3 runs to 12 residues. Germline CDR1 MNHNS, CDR2 SASEGT. V was cut by 2 bases and J by 11 bases, with 10 bases left in between. The CDR3 sequence: CASSELENKQFF. DNA for the CDR3: TGTGCCAGCAGTGAACTAGAGAATAAGCAGTTCTTC.

V and J are TRBV7-9 and TRBJ1-4; D may be TRBD1 (5 bases). The germline gives CDR1 SEHNR, CDR2 FQNEAQ (reference sequence). V was cut by 5 bases and J by 6 bases, with 16 bases left in between. There are 15 residues in the CDR3. The CDR3 is CASSPREVTDEKLFF. The CDR3 DNA sequence: TGTGCCAGCAGCCCTCGAGAGGTGACAGATGAAAAACTGTTTTTT.

This chain uses TRBV3-1 with TRBJ2-3; 8 nucleotides align to TRBD2. The CDR3 totals 18 residues. The germline V gene encodes CDR1 LGHDT and CDR2 YNNKEL (reference sequence). Trimming cost V 1 base and J 6 bases; bases outside gene matches: 15. This CDR3 reads CASSQVAGRETGLDTQYF. The CDR3 nucleotides read TGTGCCAGCAGCCAAGTAGCGGGGAGGGAGACGGGCTTGGATACGCAGTATTTT.

The chain is built from TRBV6-5 and TRBJ2-3; D call uncertain. V lost 2 bases, J lost 3 bases, and 9 bases lay in between. From germline, CDR1 is MNHEY and CDR2 SVGAGI. The CDR3 covers 14 residues. The CDR3 DNA is TGTGCCAGCAGTTACCACCCCGGAACAGATACGCAGTATTTT. Translating gives CASSYHPGTDTQYF.

As concerns this clonotype: A clone one base away is much larger, so this may be a read error. The chain is built from TRBV11-3 and TRBJ2-5, with D hard to call. The CDR3 sequence is 15 residues long. From germline, CDR1 is SGHNT and CDR2 YENEEA. Trimming removed 1 base from V and 5 bases from J, with 14 bases in between. CDR3 region: CASSLGLLDGETQYF. DNA for the CDR3: TGTGCCAGCAGCTTAGGCTTGCTCGACGGGGAGACCCAGTACTTC. Full variable domain (rest looked up from reference TRBV11-3 and TRBJ2-5): EAGVVQSPRYKIIEKKQPVAFWCNPISGHNTLYWYLQNLGQGPELLIRYENEEAVDDSQLPKDRFSAERLKGVDSTLKIQPAELGDSAVYLCASSLGLLDGETQYFGPGTRLLVL.

This clonotype showed up just a few times. V gene TRBV7-9 combines with J gene TRBJ1-5, with a tentative D call TRBD1 (6 bases). Trimming took off 4 bases at V and 5 bases at J, with 12 bases between the two ends. Germline assignment: CDR1 SEHNR and CDR2 FQNEAQ (reference sequence). This CDR3 is built from 14 residues. Here the CDR3 reads CASSSPPGDQPQHF. For the CDR3, the DNA is TGTGCCAGCAGCTCCCCCCCAGGGGATCAGCCCCAGCATTTT.

This clonotype was counted only a few times. The CDR3 coding sequence is TGCAGCGTGCTGGGACTAGCGGGGGGGACGGGAGAGACCCAGTACTTC. This encodes CSVLGLAGGTGETQYF. The genes are TRBV29-1 and TRBJ2-5, with 16 bases identical to TRBD2. This CDR3 region has 16 residues. The V gene end was trimmed by 6 bases and the J gene end by 4 bases; junction bases not matched to a gene: 8. The V gene's germline CDR1 is SQVTM and CDR2 ANQGSEA.

Many counts were recorded for this clonotype. The chain has TRBV7-8 and TRBJ2-1; TRBD2 agrees at 8 bases. The CDR3 length is 18 residues. From germline, CDR1 is SGHVS and CDR2 FQNEAQ. The trim removed 5 bases at V and 0 bases at J, leaving 12 bases unmatched. CDR3: CASSVSGAWTSSYNEQFF. Written as DNA, the CDR3 is TGTGCCAGCAGCGTTAGCGGGGCCTGGACGAGCTCCTACAATGAGCAGTTCTTC.

The rearrangement uses TRBV4-2 and TRBJ1-4, with D perhaps matching TRBD1 (6 bases). The V and J ends lost 5 bases and 2 bases respectively, with 12 bases between them. Germline CDR1 reads LGHNA; CDR2 reads YNFKEQ. The CDR3 is 15 residues long. This CDR3 reads CASSGPGATNEKLFF. CDR3 bases: TGTGCCAGCAGCGGGCCAGGGGCTACTAATGAAAAACTGTTTTTT.

The chain carries TRBV20-1 and TRBJ2-2; 12 positions agree with TRBD1. Germline trimming cut 6 bases from V and 5 bases from J; bases unmatched to any gene: 4. The germline V gene encodes CDR1 DFQATT and CDR2 SNEGSKA (reference sequence). The CDR3 sequence is 14 residues long. The CDR3 loop is CSAPGQGATGELFF. In DNA, the CDR3 is TGCAGTGCCCCGGGACAGGGGGCAACCGGGGAGCTGTTTTTT.